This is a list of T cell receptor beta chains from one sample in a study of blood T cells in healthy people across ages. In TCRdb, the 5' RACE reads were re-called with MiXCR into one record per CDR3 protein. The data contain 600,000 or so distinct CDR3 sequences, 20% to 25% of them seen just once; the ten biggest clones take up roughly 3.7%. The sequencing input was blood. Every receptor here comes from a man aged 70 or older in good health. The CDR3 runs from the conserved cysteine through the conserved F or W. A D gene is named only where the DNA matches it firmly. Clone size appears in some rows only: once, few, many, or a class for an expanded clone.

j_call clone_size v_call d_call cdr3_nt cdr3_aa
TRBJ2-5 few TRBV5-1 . TGCGCCAGCAGCTCCGGATTTCTCCAAGAGACCCAGTACTTC CASSSGFLQETQYF
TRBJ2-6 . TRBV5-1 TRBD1 TGCGCCAGCAGCTTGGAGGGACAGGGACTCAGCTCTGGGGCCAACGTCCTGACTTTC CASSLEGQGLSSGANVLTF
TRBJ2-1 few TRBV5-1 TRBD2 TGCGCCAGCAGCACCGGGACTAGCGGGAGGGCCGGTGTTAATGAGCAGTTCTTC CASSTGTSGRAGVNEQFF
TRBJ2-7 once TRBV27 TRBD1 TGCGCCAGCAGCCCAAAACCGGGACAGGGAACCTACGAGCAGTACTTC CASSPKPGQGTYEQYF
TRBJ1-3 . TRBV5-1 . TGCGCCAGCAGCCGGACAGCTGGAAACACCATATATTTT CASSRTAGNTIYF
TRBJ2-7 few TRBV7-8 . TGTGCCAGCAGCCCCGTGGAGGGTAACTACGAGCAGTACTTC CASSPVEGNYEQYF
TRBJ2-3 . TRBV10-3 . TGTGCCATCAGCCTCTCGACAGGAGACCATACGCAGTATTTT CAISLSTGDHTQYF
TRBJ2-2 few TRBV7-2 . TGTGCCAGCAGCTTAGACAGACTGAACACCGGGGAGCTGTTTTTT CASSLDRLNTGELFF
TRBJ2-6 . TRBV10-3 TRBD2 TGTGCCATCAGTGAGCCCCCACCCGCGGGAGCTGGGGCCAACGTCCTGACTTTC CAISEPPPAGAGANVLTF
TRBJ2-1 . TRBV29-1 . TGCAGCGTTGCACAGAGCTCCTACAATGAGCAGTTCTTC CSVAQSSYNEQFF
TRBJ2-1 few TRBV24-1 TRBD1 TGTGCCACCAGTGATTCTTTGACAGGGCGGAATGAGCAGTTCTTC CATSDSLTGRNEQFF
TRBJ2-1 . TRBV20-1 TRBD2 TGCAGTGCTAGACAACCATCGACTAGCCCGAATGAGCAGTTCTTC CSARQPSTSPNEQFF
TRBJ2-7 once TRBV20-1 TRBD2 TGCAGTGCTAGAGGGACTAGCTTCTCGCAGTACTTC CSARGTSFSQYF
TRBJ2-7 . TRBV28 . TGTGCCAGCAGTCCCCGGATGGAAGGGCCGACCTACGAGCAGTACTTC CASSPRMEGPTYEQYF
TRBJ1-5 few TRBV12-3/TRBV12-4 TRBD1 TGTGCCAGCAGGAGGGACAGTAGCAATCAGCCCCAGCATTTT CASRRDSSNQPQHF
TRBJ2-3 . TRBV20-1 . TGCAGTGCTAGAGATACAGGCAAGGGAATTTTCACAGATACGCAGTATTTT CSARDTGKGIFTDTQYF
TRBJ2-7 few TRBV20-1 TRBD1 TGCAGTGCCGTGCTTGGGACAGGTTCTCGGTACGAGCAGTACTTC CSAVLGTGSRYEQYF
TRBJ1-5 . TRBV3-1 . TGTGCCAGCAGCCAATGGATGGGGGAAAATCAGCCCCAGCATTTT CASSQWMGENQPQHF
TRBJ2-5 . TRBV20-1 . TGCAGTGCTCAGAGGGCACACGGGGAGACCCAGTACTTC CSAQRAHGETQYF
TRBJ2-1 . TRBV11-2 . TGTGCCAGCAGCACGACATACACGGCCCTTGAGCAGTTCTTC CASSTTYTALEQFF
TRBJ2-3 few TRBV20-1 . TGCAGTGCTAGATCCCCCACAGATACGCAGTATTTT CSARSPTDTQYF
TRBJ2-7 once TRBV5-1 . TGCGCCAGCAGCTTTGCAGGAGGCGGGACCTACGAGCAGTACTTC CASSFAGGGTYEQYF
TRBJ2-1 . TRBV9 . TGTGCCAGCACCTCAAGATCGGAGGGGACGTTAAGGAATGAGCAGTTCTTC CASTSRSEGTLRNEQFF
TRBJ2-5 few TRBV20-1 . TGCAGTGCTAGAGATCTAACAAAACAACAAGAGACCCAGTACTTC CSARDLTKQQETQYF
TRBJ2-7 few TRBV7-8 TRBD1 TGTGCCAGCAGCAGCCGACAGGGGGGTGACGAGCAGTACTTC CASSSRQGGDEQYF
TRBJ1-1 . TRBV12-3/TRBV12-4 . TGTGCCAGCAGTAATAGTCGGGGGACCACTGAAGCTTTCTTT CASSNSRGTTEAFF
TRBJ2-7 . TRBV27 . TGTGCCAGTAGTTTAGGAGGGGTCCCCAGCGAGCAGTACTTC CASSLGGVPSEQYF
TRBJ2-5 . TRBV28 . TGTGCCAGCAGTACTAGTCAGAGGGTAGAGACCCAGTACTTC CASSTSQRVETQYF
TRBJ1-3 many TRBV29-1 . TGCAGCGTTGACCAGGGCGGTGGAAACACCATATATTTT CSVDQGGGNTIYF
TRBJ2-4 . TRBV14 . TGTGCCAGCAGCCAAGTTGCGGAGGGTTTAGCCAAAAACATTCAGTACTTC CASSQVAEGLAKNIQYF
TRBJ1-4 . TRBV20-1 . TGCAGTGCTAGAGTTACTCAGGGGATTAATGAAAAACTGTTTTTT CSARVTQGINEKLFF
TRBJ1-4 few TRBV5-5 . TGTGCCAGCAGCTCCGGGGTCGAGCGGCTGTTTTTT CASSSGVERLFF
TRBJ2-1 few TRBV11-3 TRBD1 TGTGCCAGCAGCGCCCGGACAGGCGACAATGAGCAGTTCTTC CASSARTGDNEQFF
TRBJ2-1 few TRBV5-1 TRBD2 TGCGCCAGCAGCACCCGGACTAGCGGGACATACAATGAGCAGTTCTTC CASSTRTSGTYNEQFF
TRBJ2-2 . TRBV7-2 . TGTGCCAGCAGCTTAGCTAGGACCCGGAACACCGGGGAGCTGTTTTTT CASSLARTRNTGELFF
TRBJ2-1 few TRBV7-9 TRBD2 TGTGCCAGTAGCCCACCGGGACTAGAGGGCTTCAATGAGCAGTTCTTC CASSPPGLEGFNEQFF
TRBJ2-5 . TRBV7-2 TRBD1 TGTGCCAGCAGCTTCTCGGACAGGGGGCAAGAGACCCAGTACTTC CASSFSDRGQETQYF
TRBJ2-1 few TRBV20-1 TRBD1 TGCAGTGCTGTCCGGGACAGGGGTCATGAGCAGTTCTTC CSAVRDRGHEQFF
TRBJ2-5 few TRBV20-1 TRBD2 TGCAGTGCTAGAGATCCAGCTAGCGGGAGCGGTGGAGAGACCCAGTACTTC CSARDPASGSGGETQYF
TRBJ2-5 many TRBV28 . TGTGCCAGCAGTTTGAGTGGTCCGGAGACCCAGTACTTC CASSLSGPETQYF
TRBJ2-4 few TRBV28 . TGTGCCAGCAACCCCGGGGCTGCCAAAAACATTCAGTACTTC CASNPGAAKNIQYF